This T cell receptor beta chain stems from a study of tumor and adjacent non-tumor tissue in lung cancer. Study results and limitations: In normal lung, the top 100 clones were significantly more dominant than in tumor.

The CDR3 totals 15 residues. Germline loops: CDR1 SGHDT, CDR2 YYEEEE. The library came from three nested PCR rounds adapted from ARM-PCR protocols. TCRdb reprocessed the multiplex PCR reads via MiXCR and lists one record per CDR3 protein. The table has tens of thousands of distinct CDR3 sequences, roughly 76% seen once; the top ten hold roughly 14%. To note about this clonotype: Its specificity is not known. One end of the junction does not line up with germline, which may come from a read error.

No cell sorting was done before RNA was extracted from the tissue. The sequenced sample was lung tumor tissue. This sequence was found in a woman aged 45-65 years with non-small cell lung cancer. The genes are TRBV5-6 and TRBJ2-1; 13 nucleotides line up with TRBD2. The CDR3 coding sequence is TGCGCCGGCAGCTTAGGACTAGCGGGAGTGTATGAGCAGTTCTTC. Protein product: CAGSLGLAGVYEQFF.